This TCR beta chain was recovered during a study of vaccination and CD4 T cells after COVID-19. Overall study: Convalescent donors: six male, four female; seven Caucasian, two Asian, one multiracial, two Hispanic.

At the Johns Hopkins FTIC core, DNA taken from cultured CD4+ T cells was sequenced by way of the Oncomine TCR Beta short-read assay. MiXCR, run by TCRdb on the PCR reads, gives a single entry per CDR3 protein. Altogether tens of thousands of distinct CDR3 sequences are present, approximately 29% being singletons, with the ten largest covering 9.5% to 12%. Trimming shortened V by 1 base and J by 3 bases, and 9 bases separated the two germline ends. Germline V gene data show CDR1 as SGHVS and CDR2 as FNYEAQ. This CDR3 comprises 14 residues. Time point described: late sampling 161 to 241 days after vaccination in three convalescent patients. The treatment was: 10-day PBMC culture with coronavirus spike peptide pools or control peptides (ViraFEST assay). This clonotype was counted between two and nine times. Its antigen is still unknown.

This clonotype was obtained from a human donor who had recovered from COVID-19. V gene TRBV7-6 combines with J gene TRBJ1-1, with D possibly matching TRBD1 (5 bases). The material was CD4+ T cells from blood, cultured in vitro, obtained about 7 months after SARS-CoV-2 vaccination. The CDR3 here is CASSLDRQDTEAFF. Here the CDR3 DNA reads TGTGCCAGCAGCTTAGACAGGCAAGACACTGAAGCTTTCTTT.